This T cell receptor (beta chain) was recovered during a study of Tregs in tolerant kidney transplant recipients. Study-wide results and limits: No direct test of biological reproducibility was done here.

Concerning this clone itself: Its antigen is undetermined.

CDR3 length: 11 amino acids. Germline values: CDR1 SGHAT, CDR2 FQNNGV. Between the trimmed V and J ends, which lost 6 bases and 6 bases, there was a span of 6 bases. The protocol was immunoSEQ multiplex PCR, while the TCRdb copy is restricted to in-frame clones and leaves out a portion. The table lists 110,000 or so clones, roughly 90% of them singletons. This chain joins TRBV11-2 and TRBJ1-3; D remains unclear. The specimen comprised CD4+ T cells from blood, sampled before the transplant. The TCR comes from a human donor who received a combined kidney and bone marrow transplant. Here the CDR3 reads CASSVANTIYF. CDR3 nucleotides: TGTGCCAGCAGTGTAGCAAACACCATATATTTT.